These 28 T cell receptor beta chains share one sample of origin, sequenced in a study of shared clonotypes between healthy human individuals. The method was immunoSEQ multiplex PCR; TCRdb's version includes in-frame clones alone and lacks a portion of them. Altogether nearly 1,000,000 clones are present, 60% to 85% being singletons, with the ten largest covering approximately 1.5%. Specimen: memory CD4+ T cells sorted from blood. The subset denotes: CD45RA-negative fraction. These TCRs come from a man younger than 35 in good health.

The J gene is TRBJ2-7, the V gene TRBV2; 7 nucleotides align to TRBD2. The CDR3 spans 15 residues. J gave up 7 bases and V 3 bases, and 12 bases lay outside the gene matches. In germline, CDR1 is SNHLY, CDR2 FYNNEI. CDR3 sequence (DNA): TGTGCCAGCAGTGAGAGCGGGACTCCCAAAGGGGAGCAGTACTTC. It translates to CASSESGTPKGEQYF.

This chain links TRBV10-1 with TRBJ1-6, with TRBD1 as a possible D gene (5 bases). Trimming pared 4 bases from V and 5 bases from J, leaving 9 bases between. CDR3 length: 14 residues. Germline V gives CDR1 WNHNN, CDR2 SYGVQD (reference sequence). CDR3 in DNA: TGCGCCAGCAGTGTACAGGTCGATAATTCACCCCTCCACTTT. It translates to CASSVQVDNSPLHF.

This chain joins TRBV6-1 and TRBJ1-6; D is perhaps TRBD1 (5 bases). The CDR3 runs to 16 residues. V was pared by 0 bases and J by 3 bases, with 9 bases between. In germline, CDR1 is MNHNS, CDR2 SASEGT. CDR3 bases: TGTGCCAGCAGTGAAGCCACGACAGTCTATAATTCACCCCTCCACTTT. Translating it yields CASSEATTVYNSPLHF.

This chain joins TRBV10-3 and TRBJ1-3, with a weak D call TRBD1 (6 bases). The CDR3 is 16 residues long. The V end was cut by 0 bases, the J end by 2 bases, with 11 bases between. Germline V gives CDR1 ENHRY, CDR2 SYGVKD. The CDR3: CAISESGGAAGNTIYF. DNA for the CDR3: TGTGCCATCAGTGAGTCGGGGGGGGCGGCTGGAAACACCATATATTTT.

The CDR3 nucleotides are TGCGCCAGCAGCTCTGACAGGGCTGACGAGCAGTACTTC. Translated: CASSSDRADEQYF. The chain carries TRBV5-1 and TRBJ2-7; 7 bases match TRBD1. CDR3 size: 13 residues. J lost 5 bases, V lost 3 bases, and 5 bases had no gene match. Germline loops: CDR1 SGHRS, CDR2 YFSETQ.

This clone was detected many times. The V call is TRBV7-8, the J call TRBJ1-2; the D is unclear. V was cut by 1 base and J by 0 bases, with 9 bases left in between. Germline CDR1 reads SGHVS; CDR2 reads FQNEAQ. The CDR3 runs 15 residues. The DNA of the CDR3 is TGTGCCAGCAGCTTAGATGGGAGTTCTAACTATGGCTACACCTTC. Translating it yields CASSLDGSSNYGYTF.

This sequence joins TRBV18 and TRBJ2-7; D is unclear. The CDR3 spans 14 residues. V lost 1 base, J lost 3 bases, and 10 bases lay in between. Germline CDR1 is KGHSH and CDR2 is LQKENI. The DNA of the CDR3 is TGTGCCAGCTCACCACGAGAGGCCTACTACGAGCAGTACTTC. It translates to CASSPREAYYEQYF.

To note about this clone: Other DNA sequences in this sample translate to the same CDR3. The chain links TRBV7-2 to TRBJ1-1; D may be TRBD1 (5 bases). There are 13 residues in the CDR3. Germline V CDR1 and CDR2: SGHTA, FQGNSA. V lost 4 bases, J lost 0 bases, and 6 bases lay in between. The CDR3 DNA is TGTGCCAGCAGCTCGGGACTGAACACTGAAGCTTTCTTT. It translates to CASSSGLNTEAFF. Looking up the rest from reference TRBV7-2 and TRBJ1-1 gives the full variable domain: GAGVSQSPSNKVTEKGKDVELRCDPISGHTALYWYRQSLGQGLEFLIYFQGNSAPDKSGLPSDRFSAERTGGSVSTLTIQRTQQEDSAVYLCASSSGLNTEAFFGQGTRLTVV.

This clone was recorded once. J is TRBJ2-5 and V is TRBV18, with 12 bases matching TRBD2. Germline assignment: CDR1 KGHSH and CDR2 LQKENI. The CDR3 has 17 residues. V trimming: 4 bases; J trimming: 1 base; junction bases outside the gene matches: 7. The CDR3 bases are TGTGCCAGCTCACGGTCCACTAGCGGGGGGTCCCAAGAGACCCAGTACTTC. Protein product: CASSRSTSGGSQETQYF. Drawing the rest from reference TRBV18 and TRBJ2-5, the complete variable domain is NAGVMQNPRHLVRRRGQEARLRCSPMKGHSHVYWYRQLPEEGLKFMVYLQKENIIDESGMPKERFSAEFPKEGPSILRIQQVVRGDSAAYFCASSRSTSGGSQETQYFGPGTRLLVL.

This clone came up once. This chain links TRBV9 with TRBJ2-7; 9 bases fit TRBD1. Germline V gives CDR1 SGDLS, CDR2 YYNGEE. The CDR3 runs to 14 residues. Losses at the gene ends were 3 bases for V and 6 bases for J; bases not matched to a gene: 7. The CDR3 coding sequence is TGTGCCAGCAGCGAAGGGACAGGGCTAGGCGAGCAGTACTTC. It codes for CASSEGTGLGEQYF.

CDR3 bases: TGTGCCAGTAGTATCGAAGCTAGCGGGAGGATCTACAATGAGCAGTTCTTC. Translated, it gives CASSIEASGRIYNEQFF. The chain joins TRBV19 to TRBJ2-1, with 11 bases that match TRBD2. After removal of 3 bases from V and 3 bases from J, the junction contained 7 bases not matched to a gene. Germline V gene sequence: CDR1 LNHDA, CDR2 SQIVND (reference sequence). The CDR3 runs to 17 residues.

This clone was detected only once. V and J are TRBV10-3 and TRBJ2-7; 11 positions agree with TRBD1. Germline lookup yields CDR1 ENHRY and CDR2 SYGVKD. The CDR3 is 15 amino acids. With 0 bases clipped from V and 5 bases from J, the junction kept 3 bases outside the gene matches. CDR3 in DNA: TGTGCCATCAGTGAGTCGTTGGACAGGGGGCACGAGCAGTACTTC. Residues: CAISESLDRGHEQYF.

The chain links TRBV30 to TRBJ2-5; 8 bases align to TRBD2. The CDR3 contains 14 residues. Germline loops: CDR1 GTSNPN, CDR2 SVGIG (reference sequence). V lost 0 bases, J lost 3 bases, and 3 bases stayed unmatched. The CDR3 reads CAWSVGLAEETQYF. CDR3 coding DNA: TGTGCCTGGAGTGTAGGACTAGCTGAAGAGACCCAGTACTTC.

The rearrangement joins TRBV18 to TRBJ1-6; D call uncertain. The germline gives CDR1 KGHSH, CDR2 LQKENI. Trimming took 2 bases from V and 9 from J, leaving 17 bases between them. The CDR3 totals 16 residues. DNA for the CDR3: TGTGCCAGCTCACCAGCGGGAGGGAACAATATTTCACCCCTCCACTTT. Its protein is CASSPAGGNNISPLHF.

The CDR3: CASSVDSGGALDTQYF. DNA of the CDR3: TGTGCCAGCAGCGTAGATAGCGGGGGGGCATTGGATACGCAGTATTTT. The chain couples TRBV9 to TRBJ2-3; 11 bases are shared with TRBD2. From germline, CDR1 is SGDLS and CDR2 YYNGEE. With V trimmed by 0 bases and J by 6 bases, 6 bases remained unmatched. The CDR3 contains 16 residues. Full variable domain (rest looked up from reference TRBV9 and TRBJ2-3): DSGVTQTPKHLITATGQRVTLRCSPRSGDLSVYWYQQSLDQGLQFLIQYYNGEERAKGNILERFSAQQFPDLHSELNLSSLELGDSALYFCASSVDSGGALDTQYFGPGTRLTVL.

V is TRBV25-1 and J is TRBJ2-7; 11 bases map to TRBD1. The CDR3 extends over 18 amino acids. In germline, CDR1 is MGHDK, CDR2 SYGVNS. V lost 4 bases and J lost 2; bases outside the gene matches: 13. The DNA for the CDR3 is TGTGCCAGCAGTGGAGGACAGGGGGCAAACCTTATAACCTACGAGCAGTACTTC. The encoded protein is CASSGGQGANLITYEQYF.

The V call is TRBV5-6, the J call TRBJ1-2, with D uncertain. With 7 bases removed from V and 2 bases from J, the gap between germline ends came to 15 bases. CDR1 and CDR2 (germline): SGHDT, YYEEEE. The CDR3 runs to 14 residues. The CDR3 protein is CASGLGGLNYGYTF. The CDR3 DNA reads TGTGCCAGCGGCCTCGGAGGGCTGAACTATGGCTACACCTTC.

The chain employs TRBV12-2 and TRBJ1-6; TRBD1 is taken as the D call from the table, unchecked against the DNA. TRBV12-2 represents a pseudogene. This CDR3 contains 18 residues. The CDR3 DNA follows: TGTGCAAGTCGCGCCCGCGCCCGGGACAGTTCATGTAATTCACCCCTCCACTTT. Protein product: CASRARARDSSCNSPLHF.

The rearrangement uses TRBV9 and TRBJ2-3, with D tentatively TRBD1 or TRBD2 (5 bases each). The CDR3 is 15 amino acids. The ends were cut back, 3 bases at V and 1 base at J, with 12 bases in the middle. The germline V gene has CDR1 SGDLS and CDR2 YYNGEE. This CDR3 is CASSGGAWGTDTQYF. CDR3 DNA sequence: TGTGCCAGCAGCGGAGGGGCTTGGGGCACAGATACGCAGTATTTT.

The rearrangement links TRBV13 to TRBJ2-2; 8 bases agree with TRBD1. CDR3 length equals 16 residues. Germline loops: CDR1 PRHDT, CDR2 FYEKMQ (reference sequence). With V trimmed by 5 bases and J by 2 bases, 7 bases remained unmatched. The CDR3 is CASSPRGPTNTGELFF. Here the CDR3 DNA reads TGTGCCAGCAGCCCCAGGGGGCCGACCAACACCGGGGAGCTGTTTTTT. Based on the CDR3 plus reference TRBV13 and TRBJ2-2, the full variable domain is AAGVIQSPRHLIKEKRETATLKCYPIPRHDTVYWYQQGPGQDPQFLISFYEKMQSDKGSIPDRFSAQQFSDYHSELNMSSLELGDSALYFCASSPRGPTNTGELFFGEGSRLTVL.

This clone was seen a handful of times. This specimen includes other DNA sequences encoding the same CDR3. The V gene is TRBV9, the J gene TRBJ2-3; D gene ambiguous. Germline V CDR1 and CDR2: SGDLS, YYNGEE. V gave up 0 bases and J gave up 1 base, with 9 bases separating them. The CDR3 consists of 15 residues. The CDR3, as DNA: TGTGCCAGCAGCGTAGGAGGTAGAGGCACAGATACGCAGTATTTT. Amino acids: CASSVGGRGTDTQYF.

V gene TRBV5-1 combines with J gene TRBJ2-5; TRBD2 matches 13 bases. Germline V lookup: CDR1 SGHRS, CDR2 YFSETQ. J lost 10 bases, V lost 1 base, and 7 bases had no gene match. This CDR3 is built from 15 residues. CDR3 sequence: CASSLTGLAGAGQYF. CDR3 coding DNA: TGCGCCAGCAGCTTGACAGGACTAGCGGGAGCGGGCCAGTACTTC. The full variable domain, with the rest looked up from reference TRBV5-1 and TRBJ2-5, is KAGVTQTPRYLIKTRGQQVTLSCSPISGHRSVSWYQQTPGQGLQFLFEYFSETQRNKGNFPGRFSGRQFSNSRSEMNVSTLELGDSALYLCASSLTGLAGAGQYFGPGTRLLVL.

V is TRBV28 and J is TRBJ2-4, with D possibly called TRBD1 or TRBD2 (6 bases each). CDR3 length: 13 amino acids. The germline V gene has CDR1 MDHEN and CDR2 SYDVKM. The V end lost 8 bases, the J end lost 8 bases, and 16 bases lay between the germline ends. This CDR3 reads CASLGGGRDIQYF. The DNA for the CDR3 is TGTGCCAGCCTCGGAGGGGGTCGGGACATTCAGTACTTC.

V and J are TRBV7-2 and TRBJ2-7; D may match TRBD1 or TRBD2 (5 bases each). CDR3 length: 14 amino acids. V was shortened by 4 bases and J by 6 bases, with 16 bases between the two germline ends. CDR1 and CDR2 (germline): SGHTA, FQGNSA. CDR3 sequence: CASSSPGAAGEQYF. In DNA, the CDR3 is TGTGCCAGCAGCTCACCCGGGGCAGCCGGCGAGCAGTACTTC. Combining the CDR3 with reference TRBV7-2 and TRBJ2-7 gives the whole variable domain GAGVSQSPSNKVTEKGKDVELRCDPISGHTALYWYRQSLGQGLEFLIYFQGNSAPDKSGLPSDRFSAERTGGSVSTLTIQRTQQEDSAVYLCASSSPGAAGEQYFGPGTRLTVT.

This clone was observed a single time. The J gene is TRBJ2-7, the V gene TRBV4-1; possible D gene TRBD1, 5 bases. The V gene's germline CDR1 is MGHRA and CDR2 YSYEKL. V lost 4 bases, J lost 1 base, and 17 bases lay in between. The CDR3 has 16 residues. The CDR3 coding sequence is TGCGCCAGCAGCCTGCTTTGGACATCTGTTTCCTACGAGCAGTACTTC. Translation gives CASSLLWTSVSYEQYF.

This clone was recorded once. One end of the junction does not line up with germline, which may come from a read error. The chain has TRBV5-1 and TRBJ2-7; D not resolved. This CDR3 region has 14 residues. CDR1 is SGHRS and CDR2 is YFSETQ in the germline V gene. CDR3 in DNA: TGCGCCAGCAGCTTGGGTGTAGTCTCCTCCGAGCAGTACTTC. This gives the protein CASSLGVVSSEQYF.

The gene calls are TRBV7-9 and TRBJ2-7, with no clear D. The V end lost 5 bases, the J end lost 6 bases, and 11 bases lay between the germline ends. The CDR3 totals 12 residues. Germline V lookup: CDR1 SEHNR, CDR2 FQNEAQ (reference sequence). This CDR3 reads CASSPVGVEQYF. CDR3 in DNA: TGTGCCAGCAGCCCAGTAGGTGTCGAGCAGTACTTC.

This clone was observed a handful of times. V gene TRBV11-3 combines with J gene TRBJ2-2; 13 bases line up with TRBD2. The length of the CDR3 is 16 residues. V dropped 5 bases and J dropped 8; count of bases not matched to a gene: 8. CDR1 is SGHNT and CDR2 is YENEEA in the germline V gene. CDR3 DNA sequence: TGTGCCAGCAGCAAAGGACTAGCGGGAGCACCTGGGGAGCTGTTTTTT. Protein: CASSKGLAGAPGELFF. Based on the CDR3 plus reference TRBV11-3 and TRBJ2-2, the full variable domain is EAGVVQSPRYKIIEKKQPVAFWCNPISGHNTLYWYLQNLGQGPELLIRYENEEAVDDSQLPKDRFSAERLKGVDSTLKIQPAELGDSAVYLCASSKGLAGAPGELFFGEGSRLTVL.